This entry lists 11 T cell receptor beta chains sequenced from one sample in a study of T cells in localized non-small cell lung cancer. Assay used: immunoSEQ multiplex PCR; TCRdb lists only in-frame clones, some missing. The top ten hold about 2.7% of the sample, which has about 78,000 clones, 84% seen once. Sequences were derived from peripheral blood, sampled before any cancer treatment. These receptors originate from a man aged 40 to 70 with stage I lung adenocarcinoma.

The gene calls are TRBV6-1 and TRBJ1-2; D is unclear. Trimming left V 7 bases short and J 7 bases short, with 16 bases between. This CDR3 is 13 amino acids long. Germline assignment: CDR1 MNHNS and CDR2 SASEGT. The CDR3 sequence: CASTALQRSGYTF. The CDR3 bases are TGTGCCAGCACCGCCTTACAGAGGTCTGGCTACACCTTC.

The gene calls are TRBV6-1 and TRBJ1-5; 7 bases are shared with TRBD1. Germline loops: CDR1 MNHNS, CDR2 SASEGT. This CDR3 contains 15 residues. Trimming cost V 3 bases and J 6 bases; bases outside gene matches: 8. CDR3 DNA: TGTGCCAGCAGTGACGGGGACAGCCTAATTCAGCCCCAGCATTTT. This encodes CASSDGDSLIQPQHF.

The rearrangement joins TRBV6-1 to TRBJ2-7; 7 positions match TRBD1. CDR3 length equals 14 residues. V was pared by 7 bases and J by 0 bases, with 6 bases of the junction left unmatched. The germline V gene has CDR1 MNHNS and CDR2 SASEGT. This CDR3 reads CASTGQRSSYEQYF. The CDR3 DNA sequence: TGTGCCAGCACGGGACAGAGGAGCTCCTACGAGCAGTACTTC.

CDR3 amino acids: CASSASTYEQYF. CDR3 coding DNA: TGTGCCAGCAGCGCGTCTACCTACGAGCAGTACTTC. V gene TRBV7-2 combines with J gene TRBJ2-7; unclear D gene. V was shortened by 5 bases and J by 2 bases, with 7 bases between the two germline ends. Looked up from germline, CDR1 is SGHTA and CDR2 is FQGNSA. The CDR3 totals 12 residues.

V is TRBV28 and J is TRBJ2-7; tentatively, D is TRBD1 (5 bases). The CDR3 length is 13 residues. Germline CDR1 reads MDHEN; CDR2 reads SYDVKM. V was pared by 3 bases and J by 1 base, with 7 bases between. CDR3 DNA sequence: TGTGCCAGCAGTTTTAGGGGTTCCTACGAGCAGTACTTC. It specifies CASSFRGSYEQYF.

This sequence joins TRBV25-1 and TRBJ2-3; D is perhaps TRBD2 (5 bases). CDR1 is MGHDK and CDR2 is SYGVNS in the germline V gene. V was shortened by 4 bases and J by 2 bases, with 7 bases between the two germline ends. The CDR3 covers 13 residues. In DNA, the CDR3 is TGTGCCAGCAGTGGGAGGACCACAGATACGCAGTATTTT. This translates into CASSGRTTDTQYF.

The chain couples TRBV18 to TRBJ1-1, with 7 bases identical to TRBD1. CDR3 length: 15 residues. The germline V gene encodes CDR1 KGHSH and CDR2 LQKENI. J was trimmed by 5 bases and V by 1 base; bases with no gene match: 7. CDR3 sequence (DNA): TGTGCCAGCTCACCACAATCAGGGGGTGGGACTGAAGCTTTCTTT. Amino acids: CASSPQSGGGTEAFF.

The gene calls are TRBV18 and TRBJ2-7; maybe TRBD1 (6 bases). The V end was cut by 3 bases, the J end by 6 bases, with 15 bases between. The length of the CDR3 is 14 residues. The germline V gene encodes CDR1 KGHSH and CDR2 LQKENI. CDR3 in DNA: TGTGCCAGCTCACCGACCCCATCAGGGGCCGAGCAGTACTTC. Its translation is CASSPTPSGAEQYF.

The rearrangement links TRBV2 to TRBJ1-1; no definite D call. This CDR3 region has 15 residues. The V end lost 4 bases, the J end lost 3 bases, and 15 bases lay between the germline ends. Germline-derived CDR1 and CDR2 are SNHLY and FYNNEI. The CDR3 sequence is CASSGVRVGDTEAFF. In nucleotides, the CDR3 is TGTGCCAGCAGTGGGGTTCGGGTCGGGGACACTGAAGCTTTCTTT. The full variable domain, in which reference TRBV2 and TRBJ1-1 provide the parts outside the CDR3, is EPEVTQTPSHQVTQMGQEVILRCVPISNHLYFYWYRQILGQKVEFLVSFYNNEISEKSEIFDDQFSVERPDGSNFTLKIRSTKLEDSAMYFCASSGVRVGDTEAFFGQGTRLTVV.

The rearrangement joins TRBV5-1 to TRBJ2-3, with a tentative D call TRBD1 (7 bases). The CDR3 loop spans 13 amino acids. V dropped 5 bases and J dropped 6 bases, with 13 bases sitting between them. Germline V gene sequence: CDR1 SGHRS, CDR2 YFSETQ. The CDR3 DNA reads TGCGCCAGCAGTTTCGCAGGGGGGGATACGCAGTATTTT. It yields the protein CASSFAGGDTQYF.

This sequence joins TRBV29-1 and TRBJ2-1; unclear D gene. With 6 bases removed from V and 3 bases from J, the gap between germline ends came to 12 bases. CDR1 and CDR2 from the germline V gene are SQVTM and ANQGSEA. The CDR3 is made up of 13 amino acids. In nucleotides, the CDR3 is TGCAGCGTCATTGGCCGGTTCTACAATGAGCAGTTCTTC. The encoded protein is CSVIGRFYNEQFF.